This T cell receptor (beta chain) derives from a study of blood T cell repertoires in COVID-19. Per the study methods: Counts of nucleated cells, estimated from reference gene primer amplification, were obtained. Measured with immunoSEQ multiplex PCR; TCRdb has only the in-frame clones, and not every one. For V, J and clone size, that table is used; D and trimming come from the DNA. The table lists around 130,000 clones, more than 60% of them singletons. The CDR3 covers 16 residues. Germline CDR1 reads LGHDT; CDR2 reads YNNKEL (reference sequence). The V end lost 0 bases, the J end lost 0 bases, and 10 bases lay between the germline ends.

The chain couples TRBV3-1 (or the pseudogene TRBV3-2) to TRBJ2-3; D not certain. The specimen sequenced was peripheral blood. The TCR sequence derives from a man over 45 with acute or convalescent COVID-19. The CDR3 protein is CASSQEVTPSTDTQYF. CDR3 DNA: TGTGCCAGCAGCCAAGAGGTCACTCCTAGCACAGATACGCAGTATTTT.